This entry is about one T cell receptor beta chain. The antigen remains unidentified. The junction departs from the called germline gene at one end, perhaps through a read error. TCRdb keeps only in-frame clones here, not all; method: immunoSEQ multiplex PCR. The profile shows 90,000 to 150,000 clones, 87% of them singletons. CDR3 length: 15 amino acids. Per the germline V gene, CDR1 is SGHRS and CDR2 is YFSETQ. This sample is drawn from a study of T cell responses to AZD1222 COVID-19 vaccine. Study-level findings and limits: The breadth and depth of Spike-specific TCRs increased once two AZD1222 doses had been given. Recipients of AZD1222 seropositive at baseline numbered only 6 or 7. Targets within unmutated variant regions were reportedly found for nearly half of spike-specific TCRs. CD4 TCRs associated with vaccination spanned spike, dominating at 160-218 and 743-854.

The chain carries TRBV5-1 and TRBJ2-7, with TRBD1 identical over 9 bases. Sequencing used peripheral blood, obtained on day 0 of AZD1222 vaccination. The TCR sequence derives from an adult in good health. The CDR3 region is CASRLGQGPPYEQYF. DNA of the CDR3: TGCGCCAGCAGGTTGGGACAGGGTCCCCCCTACGAGCAGTACTTC.